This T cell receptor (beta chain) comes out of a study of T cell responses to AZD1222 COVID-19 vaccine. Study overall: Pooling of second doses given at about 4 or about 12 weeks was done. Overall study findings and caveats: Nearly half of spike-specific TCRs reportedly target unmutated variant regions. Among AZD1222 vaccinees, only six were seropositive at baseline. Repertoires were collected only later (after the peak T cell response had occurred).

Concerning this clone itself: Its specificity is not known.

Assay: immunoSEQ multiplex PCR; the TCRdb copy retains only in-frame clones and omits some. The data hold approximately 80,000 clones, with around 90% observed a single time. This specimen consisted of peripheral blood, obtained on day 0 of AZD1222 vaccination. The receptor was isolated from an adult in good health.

CDR3 in amino acids: CASRQGVLVRSPLHF. The CDR3 DNA is TGTGCCAGTAGACAGGGGGTTTTGGTACGTTCACCCCTCCACTTT. The chain combines TRBV19 with TRBJ1-6; 8 positions agree with TRBD1. Germline loops: CDR1 LNHDA, CDR2 SQIVND (reference sequence). CDR3 length: 15 amino acids. V shed 6 bases, J shed 9 bases, and the junction held 10 bases outside the gene matches.